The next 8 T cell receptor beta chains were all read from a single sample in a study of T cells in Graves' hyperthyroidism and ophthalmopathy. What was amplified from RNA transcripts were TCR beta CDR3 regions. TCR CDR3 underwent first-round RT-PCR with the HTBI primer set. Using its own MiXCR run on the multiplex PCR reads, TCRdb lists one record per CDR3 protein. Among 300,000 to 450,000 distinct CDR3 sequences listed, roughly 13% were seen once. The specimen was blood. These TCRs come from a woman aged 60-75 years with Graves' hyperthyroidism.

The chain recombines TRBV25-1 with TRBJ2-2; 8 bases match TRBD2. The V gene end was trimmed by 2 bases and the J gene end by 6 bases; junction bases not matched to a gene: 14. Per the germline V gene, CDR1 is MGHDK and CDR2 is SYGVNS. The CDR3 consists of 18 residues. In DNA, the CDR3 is TGTGCCAGCAGTGAACCACCGATGAGCGGGAGTCGTTCCGGGGAGCTGTTTTTT. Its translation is CASSEPPMSGSRSGELFF.

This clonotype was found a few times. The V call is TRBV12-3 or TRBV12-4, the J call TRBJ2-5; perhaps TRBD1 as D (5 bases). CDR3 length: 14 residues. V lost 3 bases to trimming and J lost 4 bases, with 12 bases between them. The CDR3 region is CASSFWQGGETQYF. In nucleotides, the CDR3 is TGTGCCAGCAGTTTCTGGCAGGGCGGAGAGACCCAGTACTTC.

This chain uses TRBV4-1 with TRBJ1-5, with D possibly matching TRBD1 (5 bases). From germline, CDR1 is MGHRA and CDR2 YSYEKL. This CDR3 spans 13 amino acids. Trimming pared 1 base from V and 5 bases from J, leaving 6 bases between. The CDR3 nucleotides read TGCGCCAGCAGCCAAGGGGGCTATCAGCCCCAGCATTTT. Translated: CASSQGGYQPQHF.

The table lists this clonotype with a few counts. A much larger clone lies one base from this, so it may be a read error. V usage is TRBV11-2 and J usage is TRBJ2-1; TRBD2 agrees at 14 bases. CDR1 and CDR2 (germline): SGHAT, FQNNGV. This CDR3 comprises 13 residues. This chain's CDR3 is CASGTSGGNVQFF. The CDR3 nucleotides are TGTGCCAGCGGGACTAGCGGGGGCAATGTGCAGTTCTTC. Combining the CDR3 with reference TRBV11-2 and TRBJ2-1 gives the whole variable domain EAGVAQSPRYKIIEKRQSVAFWCNPISGHATLYWYQQILGQGPKLLIQFQNNGVVDDSQLPKDRFSAERLKGVDSTLKIQPAKLEDSAVYLCASGTSGGNVQFFGPGTRLTVL.

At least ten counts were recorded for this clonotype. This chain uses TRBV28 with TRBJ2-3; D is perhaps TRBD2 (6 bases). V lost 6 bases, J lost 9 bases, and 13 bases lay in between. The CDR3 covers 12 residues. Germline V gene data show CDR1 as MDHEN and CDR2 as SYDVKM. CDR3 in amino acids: CASRGGTPTQYF. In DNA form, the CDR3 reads TGTGCCAGCAGGGGCGGGACTCCCACGCAGTATTTT.

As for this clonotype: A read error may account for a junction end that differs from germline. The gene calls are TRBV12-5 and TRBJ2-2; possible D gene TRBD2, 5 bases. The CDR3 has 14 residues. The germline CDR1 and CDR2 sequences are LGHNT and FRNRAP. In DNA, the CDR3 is TGTGCTAGTGGCCGCGGGTATAACACCGAGGAGCTGTTTTTT. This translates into CASGRGYNTEELFF. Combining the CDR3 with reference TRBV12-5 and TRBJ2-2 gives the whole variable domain DARVTQTPRHKVTEMGQEVTMRCQPILGHNTVFWYRQTMMQGLELLAYFRNRAPLDDSGMPKDRFSAEMPDATLATLKIQPSEPRDSAVYFCASGRGYNTEELFFGEGSRLTVL.

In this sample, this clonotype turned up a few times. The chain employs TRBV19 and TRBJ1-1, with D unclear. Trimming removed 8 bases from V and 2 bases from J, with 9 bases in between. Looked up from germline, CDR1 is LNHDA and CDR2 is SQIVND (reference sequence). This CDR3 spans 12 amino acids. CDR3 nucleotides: TGTGCCAGTGCCCGAAGTAACACTGAAGCTTTCTTT. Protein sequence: CASARSNTEAFF.

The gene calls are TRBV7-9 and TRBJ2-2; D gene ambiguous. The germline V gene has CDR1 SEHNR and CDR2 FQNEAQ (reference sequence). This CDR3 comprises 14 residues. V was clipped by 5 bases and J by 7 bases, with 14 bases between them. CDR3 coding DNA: TGTGCCAGCAGCCTCCTCCAGTCGGGCGGGGAGCTGTTTTTT. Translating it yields CASSLLQSGGELFF. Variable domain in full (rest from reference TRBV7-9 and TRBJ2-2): DTGVSQNPRHKITKRGQNVTFRCDPISEHNRLYWYRQTLGQGPEFLTYFQNEAQLEKSRLLSDRFSAERPKGSFSTLEIQRTEQGDSAMYLCASSLLQSGGELFFGEGSRLTVL.